The 22 T cell receptor beta chains below come from one sample, sequenced in a study of response to subunit inactivated influenza vaccine. TCRdb re-derived calls from the RT-PCR reads in MiXCR, one entry per CDR3 protein. This table has 550,000 to 800,000 distinct CDR3 sequences, around a sixth appearing once. This sample comprised PBMCs from blood, obtained 12 days after vaccination. The receptor source for this set is a man in his fifties who received an inactivated influenza vaccine.

A few counts support this clonotype. The J gene is TRBJ2-2, the V gene TRBV18; 11 bases map to TRBD2. In germline, CDR1 is KGHSH, CDR2 LQKENI. V gave up 4 bases and J gave up 5 bases; unmatched junction bases: 3. This CDR3 has 15 residues. CDR3 sequence reads: CASSHWTSGTGELFF. CDR3 sequence (DNA): TGTGCCAGCTCACATTGGACTAGCGGGACCGGGGAGCTGTTTTTT.

This sequence joins TRBV21-1 and TRBJ2-7; the D call TRBD2 from the table was never checked on the DNA. TRBV21-1 has pseudogene status. This CDR3 region has 16 residues. Here the CDR3 reads CASSVQREGPTYEQYF. The CDR3 DNA reads as TGTGCCAGCAGCGTGCAGCGGGAGGGACCAACCTACGAGCAGTACTTC.

This clonotype has only a few counts. The chain carries TRBV29-1 and TRBJ2-1, with 11 bases aligning to TRBD2. Germline V CDR1 and CDR2: SQVTM, ANQGSEA. With 4 bases clipped from V and 5 bases from J, the junction kept 10 bases outside the gene matches. The CDR3 length is 16 residues. This CDR3 is CSVVKVAGGFNNEQFF. CDR3 DNA sequence: TGCAGCGTTGTGAAGGTAGCGGGAGGGTTTAACAATGAGCAGTTCTTC.

This clonotype occurred a few times. The rearrangement links TRBV6-2 or TRBV6-3 to TRBJ1-6; tentatively, D is TRBD1 (5 bases). Trimming removed 6 bases at V and 7 bases at J, with 16 bases between. Germline-derived CDR1 and CDR2 are MNHEY and SVGEGT. The CDR3 runs 15 residues. DNA for the CDR3: TGTGCCAGCAGACCCTCCGGACAAGGCAATTCACCCCTCCACTTT. Its protein product is CASRPSGQGNSPLHF.

This clonotype has more than one count but fewer than ten. The rearrangement links TRBV5-6 to TRBJ1-2, with 10 bases identical to TRBD1. The CDR3 is made up of 18 amino acids. Germline trimming cut 5 bases from V and 5 bases from J; bases unmatched to any gene: 18. The germline CDR1 and CDR2 sequences are SGHDT and YYEEEE. The CDR3 DNA sequence: TGTGCCAGCAGTCCTGAGACAGGGGGCGAAGCTTTTAAGTATGGCTACACCTTC. It is translated as CASSPETGGEAFKYGYTF.

This clonotype was counted only a few times. This chain uses TRBV4-1 with TRBJ2-1, with 9 bases aligning to TRBD2. CDR1 and CDR2 from the germline V gene are MGHRA and YSYEKL. This CDR3 contains 16 residues. J was trimmed by 3 bases and V by 2 bases; bases with no gene match: 5. The CDR3 nucleotides are TGCGCCAGCAGCCAAATGGCGGGGGGGATCTACAATGAGCAGTTCTTC. Protein sequence: CASSQMAGGIYNEQFF.

The sample holds a few counts of this clonotype. The rearrangement uses TRBV12-3 or TRBV12-4 and TRBJ1-2; D gene ambiguous. V lost 7 bases, J lost 2 bases, and 5 bases lay in between. CDR3 length: 11 amino acids. The CDR3 DNA reads TGTGCCAGCATGTTGAACTATGGCTACACCTTC. Its protein product is CASMLNYGYTF.

This clonotype has more than one count but fewer than ten. This sequence joins TRBV28 and TRBJ1-5; D remains unclear. CDR1 is MDHEN, CDR2 SYDVKM, per germline. The CDR3 covers 14 residues. V was pared by 2 bases and J by 3 bases, with 8 bases between. For the CDR3, the DNA is TGTGCCAGCAGTTTAAACGGATACAATCAGCCCCAGCATTTT. Protein sequence: CASSLNGYNQPQHF. The whole variable domain, remainder taken from reference TRBV28 and TRBJ1-5, is DVKVTQSSRYLVKRTGEKVFLECVQDMDHENMFWYRQDPGLGLRLIYFSYDVKMKEKGDIPEGYSVSREKKERFSLILESASTNQTSMYLCASSLNGYNQPQHFGDGTRLSIL.

The genes are TRBV24-1 and TRBJ2-1; perhaps D is TRBD1 or TRBD2 (5 bases each). Trimming pared 3 bases from V and 8 bases from J, leaving 13 bases between. CDR3 length: 14 amino acids. From germline, CDR1 is KGHDR and CDR2 SFDVKD. The CDR3 region is CATSDPGRTYEQFF. Here the CDR3 DNA reads TGTGCCACCAGTGATCCGGGACGCACTTATGAGCAGTTCTTC.

This chain joins TRBV6-2 or TRBV6-3 and TRBJ1-5; D unclear. Trimming shortened V by 4 bases and J by 2 bases, and 15 bases separated the two germline ends. Germline CDR1 and CDR2: MNHEY and SVGEGT. The CDR3 covers 16 residues. CDR3 protein: CASSWESLVGNQPQHF. The DNA for the CDR3 is TGTGCCAGCAGTTGGGAATCCCTGGTGGGCAATCAGCCCCAGCATTTT.

This clonotype was seen only a few times. The chain joins TRBV4-3 to TRBJ2-3, with no clear D. The V end lost 0 bases, the J end lost 4 bases, and 17 bases lay between the germline ends. The CDR3 contains 17 residues. Germline V gives CDR1 LGHNA, CDR2 YSLEER. This chain's CDR3 is CASSQEAASTVPDTQYF. The CDR3 DNA is TGCGCCAGCAGCCAAGAGGCCGCCAGCACAGTCCCAGATACGCAGTATTTT.

This clonotype has ten or more counts. The rearrangement joins TRBV10-2 to TRBJ1-1; unclear D gene. V lost 2 bases and J lost 2, with 6 bases in between. The CDR3 sequence is 13 residues long. Germline V gene data show CDR1 as WSHSY and CDR2 as SAAADI. Here the CDR3 reads CASSEKSNTEAFF. The DNA of the CDR3 is TGCGCCAGCAGTGAGAAATCCAACACTGAAGCTTTCTTT.

As for this clonotype: Compared with germline, one end of the junction differs, possibly owing to a read error. The chain combines TRBV7-3 with TRBJ2-5; the match to TRBD1 covers 8 bases. Germline lookup yields CDR1 SGHTA and CDR2 FQGTGA. The CDR3 spans 14 residues. For the CDR3, the DNA is TGTGCCGGCAGCGCCAACAGGGGGTGGGAGACCCAGTACTTC. This gives the protein CAGSANRGWETQYF.

This chain links TRBV28 with TRBJ1-2; no clear D. Germline V gene sequence: CDR1 MDHEN, CDR2 SYDVKM. V gave up 2 bases and J gave up 6 bases, with 22 bases separating them. CDR3 size: 17 residues. CDR3 nucleotides: TGTGCCAGCAGTTTAGGGTTCTCAATCACGGTTTACAATGGCTACACCTTC. Its protein product is CASSLGFSITVYNGYTF.

This clonotype was seen a handful of times. The chain employs TRBV10-2 and TRBJ1-1, with a possible D match to TRBD1 (6 bases). The CDR3 spans 14 residues. Germline-derived CDR1 and CDR2 are WSHSY and SAAADI. Trimming pared 6 bases from V and 3 bases from J, leaving 14 bases between. CDR3 nucleotide sequence: TGCGCCAGCAGACCAACAGGGTTGGACACTGAAGCTTTCTTT. Its protein is CASRPTGLDTEAFF.

This chain joins TRBV2 and TRBJ2-5; D gene ambiguous. The germline V gene encodes CDR1 SNHLY and CDR2 FYNNEI. V was clipped by 10 bases and J by 5 bases, with 14 bases between them. The CDR3 length is 12 residues. In nucleotides, the CDR3 is TGTGCCACTGCCCCAGCCAGGGAGACCCAGTACTTC. Translated: CATAPARETQYF.

This clonotype showed up just a few times. The CDR3 DNA is TGTGCCAGCTCACCACCGAGTTCCCAGGAGCACTACACCTTC. Protein: CASSPPSSQEHYTF. The chain carries TRBV18 and TRBJ1-2, with D unresolved. Trimming removed 0 bases from V and 10 bases from J, with 15 bases in between. Germline V gene lookup returns CDR1 KGHSH and CDR2 LQKENI. The CDR3 consists of 14 residues.

The V gene is TRBV20-1, the J gene TRBJ1-2; possibly TRBD1 for D (5 bases). In germline, CDR1 is DFQATT, CDR2 SNEGSKA (reference sequence). The ends were cut back, 5 bases at V and 1 base at J, with 14 bases in the middle. The CDR3 spans 14 residues. The DNA for the CDR3 is TGCAGTGCTCCCACCCGGGGGTTTAACTATGGCTACACCTTC. Protein: CSAPTRGFNYGYTF.

This clonotype was seen repeatedly, ten times or more. V gene TRBV29-1 combines with J gene TRBJ2-1; tentative D call: TRBD2 (5 bases). Per germline, CDR1 SQVTM and CDR2 ANQGSEA. The CDR3 has 14 amino acids. Trimming shortened V by 8 bases and J by 9 bases, and 23 bases separated the two germline ends. DNA for the CDR3: TGCAGCCTTGGACCCCACGGACTCACCGGTGAGCAGTTCTTC. Protein: CSLGPHGLTGEQFF.

This clonotype occurred many times. V gene TRBV10-3 combines with J gene TRBJ1-5; 9 nucleotides match TRBD1. This CDR3 comprises 15 residues. Germline CDR1 reads ENHRY; CDR2 reads SYGVKD. After removal of 0 bases from V and 4 bases from J, the junction contained 1 base not matched to a gene. CDR3: CAISESGQGNQPQHF. CDR3 DNA: TGTGCCATCAGTGAGTCGGGACAGGGTAATCAGCCCCAGCATTTT.

This chain joins TRBV9 and TRBJ2-1; D is uncertain. The ends were cut back, 1 base at V and 7 bases at J, with 9 bases in the middle. Germline V gene sequence: CDR1 SGDLS, CDR2 YYNGEE. This CDR3 is built from 13 residues. The CDR3 loop is CASSVKLGNEQFF. The DNA for the CDR3 is TGTGCCAGCAGCGTAAAGTTGGGGAATGAGCAGTTCTTC.

The J gene is TRBJ2-2, the V gene TRBV10-3; the match to TRBD1 covers 7 bases. The CDR3 runs 14 residues. V trimming: 4 bases; J trimming: 7 bases; junction bases outside the gene matches: 6. Germline V gene lookup returns CDR1 ENHRY and CDR2 SYGVKD. Here the CDR3 reads CAISGTGFIGELFF. The DNA for the CDR3 is TGTGCCATCAGTGGGACAGGTTTTATCGGGGAGCTGTTTTTT.